The 3 T cell receptor beta chains below come from one sample, sequenced in a study of blood T cell repertoires in COVID-19. Some clones are missing from TCRdb's copy, which holds only in-frame ones; the method was immunoSEQ multiplex PCR. The sample includes about 200,000 clones, 82% of them seen just once. Sequencing was carried out using peripheral blood. Receptors originate from a woman aged 80 or over with COVID-19, enrolled during active disease.

The rearrangement links TRBV19 to TRBJ1-1; D uncertain. CDR3 length equals 15 residues. Germline V gives CDR1 LNHDA, CDR2 SQIVND (reference sequence). Trimming left V 7 bases short and J 0 bases short, with 15 bases between. The chain's CDR3 is CASIVRGGMNTEAFF. In nucleotides, the CDR3 is TGTGCCAGTATTGTCCGGGGTGGCATGAACACTGAAGCTTTCTTT. Combining the CDR3 with reference TRBV19 and TRBJ1-1 gives the whole variable domain DGGITQSPKYLFRKEGQNVTLSCEQNLNHDAMYWYRQDPGQGLRLIYYSQIVNDFQKGDIAEGYSVSREKKESFPLTVTSAQKNPTAFYLCASIVRGGMNTEAFFGQGTRLTVV.

The gene calls are TRBV6-4 and TRBJ1-6; TRBD1 agrees at 9 bases. Germline V gene lookup returns CDR1 MRHNA and CDR2 SNTAGT. With V trimmed by 6 bases and J by 6 bases, 3 bases remained unmatched. The CDR3 contains 14 residues. CDR3 loop: CASSPDRGNSPLHF. DNA of the CDR3: TGTGCCAGCAGCCCGGACAGGGGTAATTCACCCCTCCACTTT.

The rearrangement joins TRBV6-5 to TRBJ2-7; 11 nucleotides match TRBD1. Germline lookup yields CDR1 MNHEY and CDR2 SVGAGI. This CDR3 comprises 12 residues. V dropped 11 bases and J dropped 2; count of bases not matched to a gene: 2. The CDR3: CALGQGAYEQYF. The CDR3 DNA reads TGTGCCCTGGGACAGGGGGCCTACGAGCAGTACTTC.